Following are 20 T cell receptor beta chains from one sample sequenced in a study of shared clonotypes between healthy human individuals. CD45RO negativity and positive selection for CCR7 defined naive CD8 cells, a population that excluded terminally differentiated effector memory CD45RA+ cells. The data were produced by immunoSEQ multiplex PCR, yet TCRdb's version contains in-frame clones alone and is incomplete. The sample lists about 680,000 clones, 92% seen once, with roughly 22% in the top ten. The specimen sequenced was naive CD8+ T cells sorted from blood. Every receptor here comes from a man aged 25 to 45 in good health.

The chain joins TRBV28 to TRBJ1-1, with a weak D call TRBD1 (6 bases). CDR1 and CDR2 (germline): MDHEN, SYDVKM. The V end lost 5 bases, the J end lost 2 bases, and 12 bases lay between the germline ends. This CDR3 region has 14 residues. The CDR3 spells CASSRRTVNTEAFF. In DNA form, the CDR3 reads TGTGCCAGCAGTCGCCGGACAGTCAACACTGAAGCTTTCTTT.

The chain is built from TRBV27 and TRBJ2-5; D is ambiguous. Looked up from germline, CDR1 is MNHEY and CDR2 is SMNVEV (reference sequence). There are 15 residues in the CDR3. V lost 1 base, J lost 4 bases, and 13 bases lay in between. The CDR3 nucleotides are TGTGCCAGCAGTTTATATCAAGACGCGTTAGAGACCCAGTACTTC. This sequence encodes CASSLYQDALETQYF.

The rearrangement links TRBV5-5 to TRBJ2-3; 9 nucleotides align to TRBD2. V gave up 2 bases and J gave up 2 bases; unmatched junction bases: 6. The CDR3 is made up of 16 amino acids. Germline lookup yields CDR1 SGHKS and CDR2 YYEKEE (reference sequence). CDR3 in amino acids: CASSFELAGNTDTQYF. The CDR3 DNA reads TGTGCCAGCAGCTTCGAACTAGCGGGCAACACAGATACGCAGTATTTT. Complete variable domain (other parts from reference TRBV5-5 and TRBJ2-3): DAGVTQSPTHLIKTRGQQVTLRCSPISGHKSVSWYQQVLGQGPQFIFQYYEKEERGRGNFPDRFSARQFPNYSSELNVNALLLGDSALYLCASSFELAGNTDTQYFGPGTRLTVL.

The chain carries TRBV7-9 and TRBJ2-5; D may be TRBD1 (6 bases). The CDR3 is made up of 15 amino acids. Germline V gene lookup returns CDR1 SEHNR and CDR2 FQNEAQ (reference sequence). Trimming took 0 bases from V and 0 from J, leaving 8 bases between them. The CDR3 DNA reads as TGTGCCAGCAGCTTAGCCCAGGGGTACCAAGAGACCCAGTACTTC. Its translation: CASSLAQGYQETQYF. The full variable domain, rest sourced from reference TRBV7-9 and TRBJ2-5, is DTGVSQNPRHKITKRGQNVTFRCDPISEHNRLYWYRQTLGQGPEFLTYFQNEAQLEKSRLLSDRFSAERPKGSFSTLEIQRTEQGDSAMYLCASSLAQGYQETQYFGPGTRLLVL.

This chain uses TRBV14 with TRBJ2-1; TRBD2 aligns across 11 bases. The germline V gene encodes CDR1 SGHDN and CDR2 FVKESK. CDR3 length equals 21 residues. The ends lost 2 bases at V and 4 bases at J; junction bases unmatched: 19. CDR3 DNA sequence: TGTGCCAGCAGCCAATATCGTAGGGGCGTGGGACTAGCGGTAGATTACAATGAGCAGTTCTTC. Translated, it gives CASSQYRRGVGLAVDYNEQFF.

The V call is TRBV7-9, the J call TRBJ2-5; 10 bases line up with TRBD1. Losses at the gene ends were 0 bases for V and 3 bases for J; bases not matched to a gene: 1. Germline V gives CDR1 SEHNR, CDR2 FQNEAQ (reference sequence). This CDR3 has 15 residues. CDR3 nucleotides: TGTGCCAGCAGCTTAGCAGGGACAGGGGAAGAGACCCAGTACTTC. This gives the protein CASSLAGTGEETQYF.

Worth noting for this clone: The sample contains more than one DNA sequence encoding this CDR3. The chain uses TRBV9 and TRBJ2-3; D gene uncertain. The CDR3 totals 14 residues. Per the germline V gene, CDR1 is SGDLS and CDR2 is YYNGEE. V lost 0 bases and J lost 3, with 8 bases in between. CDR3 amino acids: CASSVEGGTDTQYF. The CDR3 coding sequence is TGTGCCAGCAGCGTAGAAGGCGGAACAGATACGCAGTATTTT. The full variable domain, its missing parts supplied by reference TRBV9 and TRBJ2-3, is DSGVTQTPKHLITATGQRVTLRCSPRSGDLSVYWYQQSLDQGLQFLIQYYNGEERAKGNILERFSAQQFPDLHSELNLSSLELGDSALYFCASSVEGGTDTQYFGPGTRLTVL.

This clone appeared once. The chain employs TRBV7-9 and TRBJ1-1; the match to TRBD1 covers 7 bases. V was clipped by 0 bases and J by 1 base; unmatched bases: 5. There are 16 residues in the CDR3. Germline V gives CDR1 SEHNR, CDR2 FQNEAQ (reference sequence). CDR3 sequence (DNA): TGTGCCAGCAGCTTAGCGTCGACAGGGAGGAACACTGAAGCTTTCTTT. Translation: CASSLASTGRNTEAFF.

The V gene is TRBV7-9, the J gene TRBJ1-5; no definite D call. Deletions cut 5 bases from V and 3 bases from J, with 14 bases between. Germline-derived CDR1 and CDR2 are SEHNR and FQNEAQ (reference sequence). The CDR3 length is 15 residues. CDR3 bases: TGTGCCAGCAGCGATAGCGGGGTGATCAATCAGCCCCAGCATTTT. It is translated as CASSDSGVINQPQHF.

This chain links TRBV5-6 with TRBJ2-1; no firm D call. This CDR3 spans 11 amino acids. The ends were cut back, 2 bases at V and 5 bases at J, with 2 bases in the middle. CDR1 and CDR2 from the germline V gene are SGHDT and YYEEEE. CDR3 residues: CASSLHNEQFF. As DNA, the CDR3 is TGTGCCAGCAGCTTACACAATGAGCAGTTCTTC.

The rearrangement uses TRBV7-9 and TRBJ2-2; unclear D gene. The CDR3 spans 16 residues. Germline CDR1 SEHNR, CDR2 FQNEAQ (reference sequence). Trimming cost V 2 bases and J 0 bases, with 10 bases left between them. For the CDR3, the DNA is TGTGCCAGCAGCTTAAGACGGCCCGCGAACACCGGGGAGCTGTTTTTT. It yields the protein CASSLRRPANTGELFF.

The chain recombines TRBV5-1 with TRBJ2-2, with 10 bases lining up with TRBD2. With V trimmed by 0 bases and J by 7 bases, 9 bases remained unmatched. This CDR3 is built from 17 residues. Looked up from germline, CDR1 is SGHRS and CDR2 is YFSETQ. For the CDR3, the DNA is TGCGCCAGCAGCTTGGGTCGGGCTAGCGGGAGAGGCGGGGAGCTGTTTTTT. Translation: CASSLGRASGRGGELFF. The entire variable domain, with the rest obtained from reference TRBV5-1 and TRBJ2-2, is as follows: KAGVTQTPRYLIKTRGQQVTLSCSPISGHRSVSWYQQTPGQGLQFLFEYFSETQRNKGNFPGRFSGRQFSNSRSEMNVSTLELGDSALYLCASSLGRASGRGGELFFGEGSRLTVL.

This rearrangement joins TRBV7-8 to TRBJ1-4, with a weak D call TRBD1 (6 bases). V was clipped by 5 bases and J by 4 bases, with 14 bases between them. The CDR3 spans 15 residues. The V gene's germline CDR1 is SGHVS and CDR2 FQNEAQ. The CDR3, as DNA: TGTGCCAGCAGCGGCACGGGGGCGGGTAATGAAAAACTGTTTTTT. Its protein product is CASSGTGAGNEKLFF.

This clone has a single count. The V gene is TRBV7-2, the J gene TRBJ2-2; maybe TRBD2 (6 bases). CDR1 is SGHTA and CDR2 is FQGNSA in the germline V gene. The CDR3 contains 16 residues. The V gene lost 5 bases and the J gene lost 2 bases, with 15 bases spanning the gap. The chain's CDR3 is CASSPVLGGNTGELFF. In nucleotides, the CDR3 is TGTGCCAGCAGCCCCGTACTCGGGGGTAACACCGGGGAGCTGTTTTTT.

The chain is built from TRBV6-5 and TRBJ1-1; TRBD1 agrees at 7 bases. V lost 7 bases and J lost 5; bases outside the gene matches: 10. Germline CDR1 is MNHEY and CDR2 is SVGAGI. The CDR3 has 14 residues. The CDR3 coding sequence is TGTGCCAGCACCTCCAACAGGGGAAGGACTGAAGCTTTCTTT. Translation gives CASTSNRGRTEAFF.

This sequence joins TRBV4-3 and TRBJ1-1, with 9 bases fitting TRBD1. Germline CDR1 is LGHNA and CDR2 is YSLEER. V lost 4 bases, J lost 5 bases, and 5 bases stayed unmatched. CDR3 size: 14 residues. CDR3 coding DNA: TGCGCCAGCAGCCTCGGGACAGGGAGAACTGAAGCTTTCTTT. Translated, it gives CASSLGTGRTEAFF.

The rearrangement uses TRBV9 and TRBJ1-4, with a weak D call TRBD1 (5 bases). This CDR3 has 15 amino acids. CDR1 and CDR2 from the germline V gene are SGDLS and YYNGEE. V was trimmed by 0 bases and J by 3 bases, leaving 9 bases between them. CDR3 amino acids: CASSVDGHSNEKLFF. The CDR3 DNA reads TGTGCCAGCAGCGTAGACGGACATTCTAATGAAAAACTGTTTTTT.

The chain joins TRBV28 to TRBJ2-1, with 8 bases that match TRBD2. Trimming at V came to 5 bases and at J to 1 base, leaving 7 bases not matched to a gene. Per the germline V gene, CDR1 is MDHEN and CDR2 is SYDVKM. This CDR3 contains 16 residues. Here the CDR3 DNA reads TGTGCCAGCAGTCCCCCAGTAGCGGGGTCCTACAATGAGCAGTTCTTC. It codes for CASSPPVAGSYNEQFF.

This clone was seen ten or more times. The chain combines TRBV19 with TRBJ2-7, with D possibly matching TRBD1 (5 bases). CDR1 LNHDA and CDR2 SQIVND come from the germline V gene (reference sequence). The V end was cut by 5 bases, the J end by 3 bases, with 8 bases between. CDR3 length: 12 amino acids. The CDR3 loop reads CASSWGNYEQYF. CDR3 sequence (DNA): TGTGCCAGTAGTTGGGGCAACTACGAGCAGTACTTC.

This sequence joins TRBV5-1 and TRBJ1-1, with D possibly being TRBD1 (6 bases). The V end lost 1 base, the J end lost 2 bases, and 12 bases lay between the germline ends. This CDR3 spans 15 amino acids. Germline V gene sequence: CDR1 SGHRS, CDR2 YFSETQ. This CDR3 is CASSLSSRGNTEAFF. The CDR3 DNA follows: TGCGCCAGCAGCTTGTCCTCCAGGGGTAACACTGAAGCTTTCTTT.